This T cell receptor (beta chain) was captured in a study of cytomegalovirus exposure and HLA in healthy donors. Whole-study findings and limits: There were a few CMV-associated chains whose specificity for CMV antigens was confirmed in vitro. TCR sequences were mostly rare, though some public TCRs occurred in many donors. The authors listed some 160 TCR beta chains as cytomegalovirus-associated.

Sequenced by immunoSEQ multiplex PCR; TCRdb stores in-frame clones only, minus some. The table has a few hundred thousand clones, about nine tenths seen once; the top ten hold 0.75% to 0.85%. Many counts were recorded for this clone. Antigen: not known. The source material was PBMCs. The receptor comes from a woman aged 18-30 years in good health and CMV-seronegative.

The chain's CDR3 is CASSDMAGLSDTQYF. CDR3 in DNA: TGTGCCAGCAGTGACATGGCGGGACTTTCTGATACGCAGTATTTT. The chain combines TRBV6-1 with TRBJ2-3; tentative D call: TRBD2 (6 bases). Trimming took 3 bases from V and 6 from J, leaving 16 bases between them. Per the germline V gene, CDR1 is MNHNS and CDR2 is SASEGT. The CDR3 length is 15 residues.